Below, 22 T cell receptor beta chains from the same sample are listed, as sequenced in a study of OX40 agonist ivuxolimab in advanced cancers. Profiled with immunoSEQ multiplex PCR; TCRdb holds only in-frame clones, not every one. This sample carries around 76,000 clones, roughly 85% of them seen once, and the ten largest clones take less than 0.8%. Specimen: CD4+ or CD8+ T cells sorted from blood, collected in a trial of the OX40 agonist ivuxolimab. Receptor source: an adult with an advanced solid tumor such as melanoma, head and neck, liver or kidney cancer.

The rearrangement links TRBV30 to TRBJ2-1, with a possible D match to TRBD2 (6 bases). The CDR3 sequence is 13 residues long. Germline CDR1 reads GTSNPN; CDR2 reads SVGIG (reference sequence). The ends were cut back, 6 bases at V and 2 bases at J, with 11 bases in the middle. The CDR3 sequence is CACGTGTYNEQFF. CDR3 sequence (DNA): TGTGCCTGCGGGACTGGTACCTACAATGAGCAGTTCTTC.

The CDR3 here is CASSSISGGTYNEQFF. The CDR3 DNA reads as TGTGCCAGCAGTTCGATTAGCGGGGGGACTTACAATGAGCAGTTCTTC. J is TRBJ2-1 and V is TRBV7-9; 10 nucleotides align to TRBD2. Germline V CDR1 and CDR2: SEHNR, FQNEAQ (reference sequence). CDR3 length equals 16 residues. Germline trimming cut 6 bases from V and 4 bases from J; bases unmatched to any gene: 9.

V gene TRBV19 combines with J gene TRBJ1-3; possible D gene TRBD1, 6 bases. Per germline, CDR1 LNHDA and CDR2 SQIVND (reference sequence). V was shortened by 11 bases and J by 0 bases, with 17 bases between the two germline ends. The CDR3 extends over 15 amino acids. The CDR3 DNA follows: TGTGCCTGCAGCGGGGGCGTGGACTCTGGAAACACCATATATTTT. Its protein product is CACSGGVDSGNTIYF.

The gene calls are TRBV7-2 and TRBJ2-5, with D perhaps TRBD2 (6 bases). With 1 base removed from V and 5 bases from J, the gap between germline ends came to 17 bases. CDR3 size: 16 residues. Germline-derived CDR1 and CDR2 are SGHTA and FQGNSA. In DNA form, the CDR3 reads TGTGCCAGCAGCTTAGGCGGGACGGGCGGTAGGGAGACCCAGTACTTC. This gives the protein CASSLGGTGGRETQYF.

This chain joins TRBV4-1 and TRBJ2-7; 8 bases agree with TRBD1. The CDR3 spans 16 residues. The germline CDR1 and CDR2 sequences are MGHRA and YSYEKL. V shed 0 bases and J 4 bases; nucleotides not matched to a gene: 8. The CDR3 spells CASSQDRGQGGYEQYF. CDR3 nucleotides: TGCGCCAGCAGCCAAGACCGAGGACAGGGAGGTTACGAGCAGTACTTC.

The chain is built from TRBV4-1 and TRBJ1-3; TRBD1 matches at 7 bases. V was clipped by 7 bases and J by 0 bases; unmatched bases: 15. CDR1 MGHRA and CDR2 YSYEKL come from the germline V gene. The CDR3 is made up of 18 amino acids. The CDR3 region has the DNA TGCGCCAGCACCCACCGTCGGGAAGGGGGCCTCTCTGGAAACACCATATATTTT. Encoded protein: CASTHRREGGLSGNTIYF.

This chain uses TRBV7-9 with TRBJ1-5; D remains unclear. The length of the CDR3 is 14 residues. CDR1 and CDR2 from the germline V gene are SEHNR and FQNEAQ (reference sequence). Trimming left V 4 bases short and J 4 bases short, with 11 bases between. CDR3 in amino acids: CASSSDGRNQPQHF. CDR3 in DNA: TGTGCCAGCAGCTCGGACGGGAGGAATCAGCCCCAGCATTTT.

DNA for the CDR3: TGTGCCAGCAGCCAACCCCCAGGGGTAGAGACCCAGTACTTC. It encodes CASSQPPGVETQYF. This chain connects TRBV7-9 to TRBJ2-5, with a tentative D call TRBD1 (6 bases). CDR3 length: 14 residues. CDR1 SEHNR and CDR2 FQNEAQ come from the germline V gene (reference sequence). The V gene lost 5 bases and the J gene lost 4 bases, with 14 bases spanning the gap.

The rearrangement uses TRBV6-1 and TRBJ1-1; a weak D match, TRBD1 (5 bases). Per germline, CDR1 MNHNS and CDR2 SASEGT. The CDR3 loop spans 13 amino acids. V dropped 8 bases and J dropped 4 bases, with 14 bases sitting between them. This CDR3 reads CASVLSGGTEAFF. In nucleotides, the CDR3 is TGTGCCAGCGTCCTAAGTGGGGGCACTGAAGCTTTCTTT.

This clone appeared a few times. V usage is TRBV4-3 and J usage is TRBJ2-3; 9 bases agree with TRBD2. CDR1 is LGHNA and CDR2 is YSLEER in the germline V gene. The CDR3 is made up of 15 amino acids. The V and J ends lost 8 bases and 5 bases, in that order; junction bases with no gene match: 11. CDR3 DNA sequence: TGCGCCAGCGGAACTTTAGCGGGGGAGGAAGATACGCAGTATTTT. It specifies CASGTLAGEEDTQYF.

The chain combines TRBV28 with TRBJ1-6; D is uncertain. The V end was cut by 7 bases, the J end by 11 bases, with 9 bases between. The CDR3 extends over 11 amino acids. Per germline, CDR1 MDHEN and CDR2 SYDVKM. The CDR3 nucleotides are TGTGCCAGCAACTCCGCGACACCCCTCCACTTT. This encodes CASNSATPLHF.

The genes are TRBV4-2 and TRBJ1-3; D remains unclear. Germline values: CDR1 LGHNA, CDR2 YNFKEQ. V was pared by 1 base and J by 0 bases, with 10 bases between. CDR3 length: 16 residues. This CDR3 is CASSQAAETSGNTIYF. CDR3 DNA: TGTGCCAGCAGCCAAGCGGCCGAGACCTCTGGAAACACCATATATTTT.

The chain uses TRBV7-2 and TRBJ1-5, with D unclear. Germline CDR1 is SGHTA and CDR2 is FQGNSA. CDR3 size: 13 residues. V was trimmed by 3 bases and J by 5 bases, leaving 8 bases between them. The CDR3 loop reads CASSFGRDQPQHF. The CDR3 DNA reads TGTGCCAGCAGCTTCGGACGGGATCAGCCCCAGCATTTT.

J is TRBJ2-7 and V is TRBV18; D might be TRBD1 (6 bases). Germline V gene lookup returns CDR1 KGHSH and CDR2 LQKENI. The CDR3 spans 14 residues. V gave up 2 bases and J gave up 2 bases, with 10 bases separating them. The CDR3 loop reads CASSPGGRTYEQYF. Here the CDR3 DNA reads TGTGCCAGCTCACCAGGGGGCCGCACCTACGAGCAGTACTTC.

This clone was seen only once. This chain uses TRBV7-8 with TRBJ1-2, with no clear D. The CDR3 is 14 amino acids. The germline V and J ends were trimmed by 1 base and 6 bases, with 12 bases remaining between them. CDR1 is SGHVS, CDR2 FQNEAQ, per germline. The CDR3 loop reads CASSLVVGEDGYTF. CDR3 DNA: TGTGCCAGCAGCTTAGTTGTTGGGGAGGATGGCTACACCTTC. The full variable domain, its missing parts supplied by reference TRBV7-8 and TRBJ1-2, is GAGVSQSPRYKVAKRGQDVALRCDPISGHVSLFWYQQALGQGPEFLTYFQNEAQLDKSGLPSDRFFAERPEGSVSTLKIQRTQQEDSAVYLCASSLVVGEDGYTFGSGTRLTVV.

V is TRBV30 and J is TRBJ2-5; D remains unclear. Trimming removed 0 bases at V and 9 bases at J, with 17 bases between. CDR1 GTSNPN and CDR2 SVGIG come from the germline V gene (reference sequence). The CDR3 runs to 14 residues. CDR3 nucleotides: TGTGCCTGGAGTGTACCCCCGAACCAAGTCTCCCAGTACTTC. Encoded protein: CAWSVPPNQVSQYF.

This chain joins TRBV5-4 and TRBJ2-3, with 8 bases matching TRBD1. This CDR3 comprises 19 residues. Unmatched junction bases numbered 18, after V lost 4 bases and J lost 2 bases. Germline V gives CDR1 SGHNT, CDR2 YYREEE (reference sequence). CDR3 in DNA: TGTGCCAGCAGCGCGACCCAGGGGGCTCCTAATCTTCCCACAGATACGCAGTATTTT. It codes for CASSATQGAPNLPTDTQYF.

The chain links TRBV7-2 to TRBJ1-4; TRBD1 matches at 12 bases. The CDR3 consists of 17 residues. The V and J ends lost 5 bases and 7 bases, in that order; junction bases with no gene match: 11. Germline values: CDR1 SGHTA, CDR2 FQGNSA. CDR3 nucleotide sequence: TGTGCCAGCAGCCCGGGGACAGGGGGCGCTTTGAGTGAAAAACTGTTTTTT. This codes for CASSPGTGGALSEKLFF.

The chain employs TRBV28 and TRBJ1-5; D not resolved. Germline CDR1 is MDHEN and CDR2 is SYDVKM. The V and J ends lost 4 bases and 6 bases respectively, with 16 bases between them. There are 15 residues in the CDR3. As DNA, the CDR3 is TGTGCCAGCAGTTGGCACGCCGCGGGCCTTCAGCCCCAGCATTTT. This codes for CASSWHAAGLQPQHF.

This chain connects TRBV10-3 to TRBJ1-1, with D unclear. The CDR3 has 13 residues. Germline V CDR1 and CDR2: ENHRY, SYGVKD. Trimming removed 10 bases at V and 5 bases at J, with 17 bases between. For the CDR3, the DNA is TGTGCCACCCTAGCCATCGGCGGGACTGAAGCTTTCTTT. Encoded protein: CATLAIGGTEAFF.

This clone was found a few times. CDR3 amino acids: CASSLGDGAHEKLFF. The DNA of the CDR3 is TGCGCCAGCAGCCTGGGTGACGGGGCACATGAAAAACTGTTTTTT. V gene TRBV5-1 combines with J gene TRBJ1-4, with D possibly TRBD1 on 5 matching bases. The CDR3 runs to 15 residues. V lost 4 bases, J lost 6 bases, and 16 bases lay in between. The germline gives CDR1 SGHRS, CDR2 YFSETQ. Drawing the rest from reference TRBV5-1 and TRBJ1-4, the complete variable domain is KAGVTQTPRYLIKTRGQQVTLSCSPISGHRSVSWYQQTPGQGLQFLFEYFSETQRNKGNFPGRFSGRQFSNSRSEMNVSTLELGDSALYLCASSLGDGAHEKLFFGSGTQLSVL.

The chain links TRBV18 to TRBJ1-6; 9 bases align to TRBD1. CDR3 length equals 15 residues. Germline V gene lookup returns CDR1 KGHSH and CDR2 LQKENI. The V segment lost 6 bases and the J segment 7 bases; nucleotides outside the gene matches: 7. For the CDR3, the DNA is TGTGCCAGCTCGGGGACAGGGTCTGACAATTCACCCCTCCACTTT. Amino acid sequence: CASSGTGSDNSPLHF. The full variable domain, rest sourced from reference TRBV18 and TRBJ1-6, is NAGVMQNPRHLVRRRGQEARLRCSPMKGHSHVYWYRQLPEEGLKFMVYLQKENIIDESGMPKERFSAEFPKEGPSILRIQQVVRGDSAAYFCASSGTGSDNSPLHFGNGTRLTVT.